These 30 T cell receptor beta chains were all obtained from the same sample, sequenced in a study of regulatory T cells in long-lasting Graves disease. Libraries of TCR beta came from iRepertoire HTBI primers plus Arm-PCR of CDR3 regions. TCRdb recomputed calls from the multiplex PCR reads with MiXCR, one row per CDR3 protein. The sample has roughly 420,000 distinct CDR3 sequences, about 16% seen once; the top ten hold roughly a tenth. Time point denoted: newly diagnosed GD, antithyroid drugs for less than 3 months. The TCR library was prepared using RNA isolated from PBMCs. The data also belong to a second study, concerning T cells in Graves' hyperthyroidism and ophthalmopathy.

The source material was peripheral blood mononuclear cells (PBMCs), sampled at new diagnosis, from a patient treated with antithyroid drugs. The receptors were sampled from a woman aged 25 to 39 with Graves disease.

At least ten counts were recorded for this clonotype. The CDR3 loop is CASSPPPELAASYNEQFF. The CDR3 DNA follows: TGTGCCAGCTCACCACCCCCTGAACTAGCAGCCTCCTACAATGAGCAGTTCTTC. The genes are TRBV18 and TRBJ2-1, with a weak D call TRBD2 (6 bases). CDR1 and CDR2 from the germline V gene are KGHSH and LQKENI. CDR3 length: 18 amino acids. Trimming took off 0 bases at V and 0 bases at J, with 15 bases between the two ends.

CDR3: CASSQDLSGVTQYF. CDR3 sequence (DNA): TGCGCCAGCAGCCAAGATCTCTCAGGGGTTACGCAGTATTTT. The V and J genes are TRBV4-1 and TRBJ2-3; a possible D gene is TRBD1 (6 bases). The CDR3 consists of 14 residues. CDR1 and CDR2 (germline): MGHRA, YSYEKL. V gave up 0 bases and J gave up 8 bases, with 12 bases separating them.

The sample holds many counts of this clonotype. The chain has TRBV7-3 and TRBJ2-3, with 7 bases that match TRBD2. The CDR3 is 15 amino acids. V trimming: 1 base; J trimming: 5 bases; junction bases outside the gene matches: 6. Per germline, CDR1 SGHTA and CDR2 FQGTGA. CDR3 sequence: CASSLIGEGRDTQYF. CDR3 DNA: TGTGCCAGCAGCTTAATAGGGGAGGGCAGAGATACGCAGTATTTT.

This clonotype appeared a few times. A much larger clone differs by one base, so this may be a read error. The V and J genes are TRBV13 and TRBJ2-5; TRBD2 might be the D (5 bases). Germline V CDR1 and CDR2: PRHDT, FYEKMQ (reference sequence). V gave up 5 bases and J gave up 5 bases, with 15 bases separating them. The CDR3 consists of 14 residues. Here the CDR3 reads CASSNADSPETQYF. The CDR3 coding sequence is TGTGCCAGCAGCAACGCGGACTCGCCGGAGACCCAGTACTTC.

This clonotype has just a few counts. The chain uses TRBV29-1 and TRBJ2-2, with D perhaps matching TRBD1 or TRBD2 (7 bases each). The germline CDR1 and CDR2 sequences are SQVTM and ANQGSEA. The germline V and J ends were trimmed by 0 bases and 6 bases, with 14 bases remaining between them. CDR3 size: 15 residues. The CDR3 DNA follows: TGCAGCGTTGAAGATCTGGGGAGGGGGCCCGGGGAGCTGTTTTTT. The encoded protein is CSVEDLGRGPGELFF.

This clonotype was recorded many times. The V gene is TRBV7-6, the J gene TRBJ1-4; 7 nucleotides agree with TRBD1. The CDR3 has 18 residues. The germline V gene encodes CDR1 SGHVS and CDR2 FNYEAQ. V was clipped by 4 bases and J by 10 bases; unmatched bases: 21. This CDR3 reads CASSSRDRDPNSVRKLFF. The CDR3 DNA follows: TGTGCCAGCAGCTCTCGGGACAGAGATCCGAACTCAGTGCGAAAACTGTTTTTT.

This clonotype has ten or more counts. The chain employs TRBV18 and TRBJ1-1; D may be TRBD1 (5 bases). Germline CDR1 KGHSH, CDR2 LQKENI. The CDR3 has 14 amino acids. V was shortened by 6 bases and J by 3 bases, with 14 bases between the two germline ends. The CDR3 loop is CASSPTRADTEAFF. The CDR3 region has the DNA TGTGCCAGCTCCCCGACCAGGGCCGACACTGAAGCTTTCTTT.

Ten or more counts support this clonotype. The V call is TRBV15, the J call TRBJ2-4; tentatively, D is TRBD2 (5 bases). Trimming pared 1 base from V and 7 bases from J, leaving 11 bases between. CDR3 size: 14 residues. Germline V gene data show CDR1 as LNHNV and CDR2 as YYDKDF (reference sequence). The CDR3: CATSRGGARNIQYF. In DNA, the CDR3 is TGTGCCACCAGCAGAGGGGGAGCGAGGAACATTCAGTACTTC.

This clonotype was detected only a few times. As DNA, the CDR3 is TGCGCCAGCAGCTGGGCAGGGGGCCTCAACTATGGCTACACCTTC. Protein sequence: CASSWAGGLNYGYTF. The chain has TRBV5-1 and TRBJ1-2; 8 bases fit TRBD1. This CDR3 comprises 15 residues. Trimming took 3 bases from V and 2 from J; bases not matched to a gene: 6. The germline V gene encodes CDR1 SGHRS and CDR2 YFSETQ.

This clonotype has at least ten counts. The chain combines TRBV2 with TRBJ1-1, with D possibly being TRBD1 (6 bases). The CDR3 has 15 amino acids. CDR1 and CDR2 from the germline V gene are SNHLY and FYNNEI. Trimming removed 3 bases from V and 3 bases from J, with 14 bases in between. The CDR3, as DNA: TGTGCCAGCAGTGAGGGGGGGACACAAGACACTGAAGCTTTCTTT. Translation gives CASSEGGTQDTEAFF.

Note on this clonotype: This may be a read error, as it is one base from a much larger clone. The rearrangement joins TRBV5-1 to TRBJ2-7; 14 positions match TRBD2. CDR3 length equals 19 residues. Germline V gene lookup returns CDR1 SGHRS and CDR2 YFSETQ. Written as DNA, the CDR3 is TGCGCCAGCAGCCTACGGGGACCCCGGACTAGCGGGGGGTCCTACGAGCTGTACTTC. Its translation is CASSLRGPRTSGGSYELYF.

On this clonotype: A much more abundant neighbour one base away suggests this may be a read error. V usage is TRBV10-3 and J usage is TRBJ2-7, with 10 bases identical to TRBD2. Trimming removed 4 bases from V and 4 bases from J; junction bases left unmatched: 7. CDR1 and CDR2 (germline): ENHRY, SYGVKD. The length of the CDR3 is 15 residues. The CDR3 DNA is TGTGCCATCAGTGGAGAGAGCGGGAGGGAGTACGAGCAGTACTTC. Encoded protein: CAISGESGREYEQYF.

Concerning this clonotype itself: A far larger clone lies a single base away; this is likely a read error. The chain recombines TRBV6-2 or TRBV6-3 with TRBJ2-5; D not resolved. The V gene's germline CDR1 is MNHEY and CDR2 SVGEGT. CDR3 size: 14 residues. CDR3 DNA: TGTGCCACCAGTTCGGATCCCCGAGAGGAGACCCAGTACTTC. Translating it yields CATSSDPREETQYF.

The sample holds many counts of this clonotype. The V and J genes are TRBV11-2 and TRBJ2-3; D unresolved. Trimming cost V 3 bases and J 6 bases, with 10 bases left between them. This CDR3 is 13 amino acids long. Germline V gene data show CDR1 as SGHAT and CDR2 as FQNNGV. CDR3 nucleotide sequence: TGTGCCAGCAGCTTCAGGCCTTCGGATACGCAGTATTTT. Translated, it gives CASSFRPSDTQYF.

This clonotype was recorded at least ten times. The chain is built from TRBV6-2 or TRBV6-3 and TRBJ1-2, with 9 bases that match TRBD1. Losses at the gene ends were 5 bases for V and 4 bases for J; bases not matched to a gene: 5. The CDR3 is made up of 14 amino acids. Germline CDR1 is MNHEY and CDR2 is SVGEGT. The CDR3, as DNA: TGTGCCAGCAGTCTAACAGGGGGCGGCTATGGCTACACCTTC. It encodes CASSLTGGGYGYTF.

This clonotype was counted many times. The chain links TRBV7-8 to TRBJ2-5; TRBD2 aligns across 8 bases. The germline V gene has CDR1 SGHVS and CDR2 FQNEAQ. This CDR3 region has 14 residues. With V trimmed by 7 bases and J by 4 bases, 8 bases remained unmatched. The CDR3 region is CASNEAGGGETQYF. In nucleotides, the CDR3 is TGTGCCAGCAACGAGGCGGGAGGTGGAGAGACCCAGTACTTC.

This clonotype was seen ten or more times. The genes are TRBV6-5 and TRBJ2-3; D call uncertain. Per germline, CDR1 MNHEY and CDR2 SVGAGI. This CDR3 spans 13 amino acids. V dropped 0 bases and J dropped 4 bases, with 5 bases sitting between them. In nucleotides, the CDR3 is TGTGCCAGCAGTTACTCGAGGCCAGATACGCAGTATTTT. Its translation: CASSYSRPDTQYF.

The chain employs TRBV25-1 and TRBJ2-1, with TRBD2 matching 8 bases. The CDR3 is 15 amino acids. J lost 3 bases, V lost 3 bases, and 4 bases had no gene match. Germline CDR1 and CDR2: MGHDK and SYGVNS. The CDR3 nucleotides are TGTGCCAGCAGTGAGCCGGGAGGGATCTACAATGAGCAGTTCTTC. It encodes CASSEPGGIYNEQFF.

The chain carries TRBV27 and TRBJ2-1; 11 bases are shared with TRBD2. V was clipped by 5 bases and J by 8 bases; unmatched bases: 8. This CDR3 is 15 amino acids long. CDR1 is MNHEY, CDR2 SMNVEV, per germline (reference sequence). This chain's CDR3 is CASSATSGSSHEQFF. In nucleotides, the CDR3 is TGTGCCAGCAGTGCAACTAGCGGGAGCTCCCATGAGCAGTTCTTC.

This clonotype has at least ten counts. V is TRBV7-9 and J is TRBJ1-6; 9 bases map to TRBD1. CDR1 SEHNR and CDR2 FQNEAQ come from the germline V gene (reference sequence). CDR3 length equals 14 residues. J lost 8 bases, V lost 1 base, and 0 bases had no gene match. The CDR3 DNA reads TGTGCCAGCAGCTTAGGACAGGGGGATTCACCCCTCCACTTT. This translates into CASSLGQGDSPLHF.

With regard to this clonotype: A read error may be the cause here, since a much bigger clone is one base away. The chain is built from TRBV13 and TRBJ2-1; TRBD2 agrees at 8 bases. The V gene's germline CDR1 is PRHDT and CDR2 FYEKMQ (reference sequence). V dropped 5 bases and J dropped 8; count of bases not matched to a gene: 14. The CDR3 runs 16 residues. The CDR3 nucleotides read TGTGCCAGCAGCAGAAATCTAGCGGGCATAAGCGATGAGCAGTTCTTC. Its protein product is CASSRNLAGISDEQFF.

This clonotype was detected many times. V is TRBV20-1 and J is TRBJ1-1, with D maybe TRBD1 (5 bases). This CDR3 is built from 14 residues. V was clipped by 3 bases and J by 7 bases, with 18 bases between them. Germline lookup yields CDR1 DFQATT and CDR2 SNEGSKA (reference sequence). The CDR3 nucleotides are TGCAGTGCTAGGAACCCCAGGGAACAGCTTGAAGCTTTCTTT. This codes for CSARNPREQLEAFF.

In this sample, this clonotype turned up a few times. The chain combines TRBV7-9 with TRBJ2-2, with D possibly matching TRBD2 (5 bases). V gave up 6 bases and J gave up 0 bases, with 14 bases separating them. Germline values: CDR1 SEHNR, CDR2 FQNEAQ (reference sequence). The CDR3 is 16 amino acids. CDR3 amino acids: CASSSLGGPNTGELFF. The CDR3 coding sequence is TGTGCCAGCAGTTCCTTAGGAGGACCGAACACCGGGGAGCTGTTTTTT. The whole variable domain, filled in from reference TRBV7-9 and TRBJ2-2, reads DTGVSQNPRHKITKRGQNVTFRCDPISEHNRLYWYRQTLGQGPEFLTYFQNEAQLEKSRLLSDRFSAERPKGSFSTLEIQRTEQGDSAMYLCASSSLGGPNTGELFFGEGSRLTVL.

This clonotype was seen ten or more times. The chain uses TRBV20-1 and TRBJ1-2, with 9 bases lining up with TRBD1. Per germline, CDR1 DFQATT and CDR2 SNEGSKA (reference sequence). The CDR3 runs 13 residues. With V trimmed by 6 bases and J by 2 bases, 4 bases remained unmatched. The CDR3 DNA reads TGCAGTGCCGTGGACAGGGGAAACTATGGCTACACCTTC. Residues: CSAVDRGNYGYTF.

As to this clonotype: A far larger clone is only one base removed, so a read error is likely. The genes are TRBV19 and TRBJ1-5; weak D call: TRBD1 (5 bases). Per the germline V gene, CDR1 is LNHDA and CDR2 is SQIVND (reference sequence). The CDR3 has 15 residues. In nucleotides, the CDR3 is TGCGCCAGCAGCCATTTGGGGGGAGGCAATCAGCCCCAGCATTTT. Protein: CASSHLGGGNQPQHF.

V is TRBV4-1 and J is TRBJ1-2; 8 bases match TRBD1. This CDR3 comprises 15 residues. Germline assignment: CDR1 MGHRA and CDR2 YSYEKL. J gave up 5 bases and V 2 bases, and 7 bases lay outside the gene matches. This CDR3 reads CASSQPDRELYGYTF. In nucleotides, the CDR3 is TGCGCCAGCAGCCAACCGGACAGGGAACTATATGGCTACACCTTC.

A word on this clonotype: This probably arose from a read error, given a far larger clone one base away. V usage is TRBV7-2 and J usage is TRBJ1-2, with 9 bases that match TRBD1. V gave up 7 bases and J gave up 8 bases; unmatched junction bases: 11. Germline V gene lookup returns CDR1 SGHTA and CDR2 FQGNSA. The CDR3 has 14 residues. Written as DNA, the CDR3 is TGTGCCAGCAACCTCCGGGACAGGGTGGGCGGCTACACCTTC. Its protein product is CASNLRDRVGGYTF. Complete variable domain (other parts from reference TRBV7-2 and TRBJ1-2): GAGVSQSPSNKVTEKGKDVELRCDPISGHTALYWYRQSLGQGLEFLIYFQGNSAPDKSGLPSDRFSAERTGGSVSTLTIQRTQQEDSAVYLCASNLRDRVGGYTFGSGTRLTVV.

The rearrangement uses TRBV9 and TRBJ2-7, with 7 bases matching TRBD2. The CDR3 consists of 14 residues. Germline trimming cut 4 bases from V and 0 bases from J; bases unmatched to any gene: 4. Per the germline V gene, CDR1 is SGDLS and CDR2 is YYNGEE. The CDR3 region is CASSPREVSYEQYF. In DNA form, the CDR3 reads TGTGCCAGCAGCCCCCGGGAGGTCTCCTACGAGCAGTACTTC.

This clonotype has just a few counts. J is TRBJ2-1 and V is TRBV7-2; 7 nucleotides agree with TRBD2. Losses at the gene ends were 5 bases for V and 2 bases for J; bases not matched to a gene: 18. The CDR3 extends over 19 amino acids. The germline gives CDR1 SGHTA, CDR2 FQGNSA. The CDR3 here is CASSRQQLTGTTTYNEQFF. The CDR3 DNA is TGTGCCAGCAGCCGTCAACAACTCACCGGGACTACCACCTACAATGAGCAGTTCTTC. The entire variable domain, with the rest obtained from reference TRBV7-2 and TRBJ2-1, is as follows: GAGVSQSPSNKVTEKGKDVELRCDPISGHTALYWYRQSLGQGLEFLIYFQGNSAPDKSGLPSDRFSAERTGGSVSTLTIQRTQQEDSAVYLCASSRQQLTGTTTYNEQFFGPGTRLTVL.

In regard to this clonotype: A much larger clone lies one base from this, so it may be a read error. The chain couples TRBV5-6 to TRBJ2-5; D is possibly TRBD1 (5 bases). Per the germline V gene, CDR1 is SGHDT and CDR2 is YYEEEE. The CDR3 contains 13 residues. CDR3 sequence: CASSLWGVKTQCF. The CDR3 nucleotides read TGTGCCAGCAGCTTATGGGGCGTTAAGACCCAGTGCTTC.